Shown below are 26 T cell receptor beta chains from a single sample sequenced in a study of response to subunit inactivated influenza vaccine. Via MiXCR, TCRdb re-called the RT-PCR reads, giving one row per CDR3 protein. This sample has roughly 630,000 distinct CDR3 sequences, with approximately 15% found just once. The input for sequencing was PBMCs from blood, taken 14 to 15 days before vaccination. These receptors all stem from a man aged 45-65 years who received an inactivated influenza vaccine.

The genes are TRBV28 and TRBJ2-3; D gene uncertain. Germline CDR1 is MDHEN and CDR2 is SYDVKM. Trimming stripped 3 bases from V and 6 bases from J, with 10 bases between. CDR3 length equals 13 residues. CDR3 bases: TGTGCCAGCAGTTTTTTCAGTTTGGATACGCAGTATTTT. It codes for CASSFFSLDTQYF.

This clonotype showed up many times. The gene calls are TRBV5-1 and TRBJ1-2; 8 bases align to TRBD1. The CDR3 totals 14 residues. CDR1 and CDR2 from the germline V gene are SGHRS and YFSETQ. Unmatched junction bases numbered 11, after V lost 8 bases and J lost 5 bases. The DNA for the CDR3 is TGCGCCAGTACGTCCGAGACAGGGGTTTATGGCTACACCTTC. It yields the protein CASTSETGVYGYTF.

V gene TRBV20-1 combines with J gene TRBJ1-2; D possibly corresponds to TRBD1 (6 bases). The CDR3 sequence is 13 residues long. Germline V gene lookup returns CDR1 DFQATT and CDR2 SNEGSKA (reference sequence). Trimming left V 6 bases short and J 4 bases short, with 15 bases between. The CDR3 here is CSALGQSLYGYTF. The DNA of the CDR3 is TGCAGTGCCCTCGGACAGAGCCTCTATGGCTACACCTTC.

DNA of the CDR3: TGTGCCAGCAGTTCCCATGGACTCCTTACTAACTATGGCTACACCTTC. Protein sequence: CASSSHGLLTNYGYTF. This chain joins TRBV12-3 or TRBV12-4 and TRBJ1-2, with D unresolved. The CDR3 spans 16 residues. Deletions cut 4 bases from V and 0 bases from J, with 15 bases between.

This clonotype was found a few times. The chain carries TRBV6-2 or TRBV6-3 and TRBJ2-4; a weak D match, TRBD1 (6 bases). The CDR3 is 15 amino acids. The germline V gene has CDR1 MNHEY and CDR2 SVGEGT. Trimming stripped 8 bases from V and 9 bases from J, with 23 bases between. The DNA for the CDR3 is TGTGCCAGCGCTCGGGACGGGCTAAGGGGGAGCATTCAGTACTTC. It specifies CASARDGLRGSIQYF.

CDR3 sequence: CSADRGPDEQYF. CDR3 sequence (DNA): TGCAGTGCCGACAGGGGGCCCGACGAGCAGTACTTC. This rearrangement joins TRBV20-1 to TRBJ2-7; 10 bases are a match to TRBD1. Germline values: CDR1 DFQATT, CDR2 SNEGSKA (reference sequence). CDR3 size: 12 residues. V was clipped by 6 bases and J by 5 bases; unmatched bases: 4.

The sample holds many counts of this clonotype. The junction differs from germline at one of its ends, possibly a read error. The rearrangement uses TRBV5-1 and TRBJ1-4; D is undetermined. The CDR3 is 14 amino acids. Per the germline V gene, CDR1 is SGHRS and CDR2 is YFSETQ. Written as DNA, the CDR3 is TGTGCCAGCAGCCTAGGCGGATCTAATGAAAAACTGTTTTTT. It specifies CASSLGGSNEKLFF.

CDR3: CASSVASKAGELFF. For the CDR3, the DNA is TGTGCCAGCAGCGTAGCGTCAAAGGCAGGGGAGCTGTTTTTT. The chain joins TRBV9 to TRBJ2-2; unclear D gene. Germline values: CDR1 SGDLS, CDR2 YYNGEE. Trimming left V 0 bases short and J 8 bases short, with 11 bases between. This CDR3 spans 14 amino acids. The full variable domain, with the rest looked up from reference TRBV9 and TRBJ2-2, is DSGVTQTPKHLITATGQRVTLRCSPRSGDLSVYWYQQSLDQGLQFLIQYYNGEERAKGNILERFSAQQFPDLHSELNLSSLELGDSALYFCASSVASKAGELFFGEGSRLTVL.

This clonotype was observed a few times. The chain is built from TRBV15 and TRBJ2-3; weak D call: TRBD2 (6 bases). The germline CDR1 and CDR2 sequences are LNHNV and YYDKDF (reference sequence). Trimming took 2 bases from V and 3 from J, leaving 15 bases between them. The CDR3 covers 16 residues. The CDR3 region has the DNA TGTGCCACCAGCAGATACGGGGGAGTCGTGACAGATACGCAGTATTTT. Its translation: CATSRYGGVVTDTQYF.

The V gene is TRBV20-1, the J gene TRBJ2-3; D perhaps matches TRBD2 (5 bases). V lost 3 bases and J lost 1, with 14 bases in between. The CDR3 is made up of 15 amino acids. The germline V gene has CDR1 DFQATT and CDR2 SNEGSKA (reference sequence). CDR3 sequence: CSASPPVGGTDTQYF. The DNA for the CDR3 is TGCAGTGCTAGTCCACCAGTCGGGGGCACAGATACGCAGTATTTT.

J is TRBJ2-3 and V is TRBV4-2, with TRBD2 matching 7 bases. The V and J ends lost 0 bases and 10 bases, in that order; junction bases with no gene match: 10. Germline assignment: CDR1 LGHNA and CDR2 YNFKEQ. CDR3 size: 15 residues. CDR3 sequence reads: CASSQETSPRYSQYF. CDR3 DNA sequence: TGTGCCAGCAGCCAAGAGACTAGCCCTAGATACTCGCAGTATTTT.

The sample holds a few counts of this clonotype. This sequence joins TRBV29-1 and TRBJ2-5, with 7 nucleotides matching TRBD2. V lost 5 bases and J lost 11; bases outside the gene matches: 17. CDR1 and CDR2 (germline): SQVTM, ANQGSEA. The CDR3 extends over 14 amino acids. The CDR3 reads CSVSSGGSGGPQYF. CDR3 coding DNA: TGCAGCGTTTCTTCTGGAGGGTCGGGAGGCCCACAGTACTTC.

Concerning this clonotype: A clone one base away is much larger, so this may be a read error. The chain couples TRBV5-1 to TRBJ2-4, with a possible D match to TRBD1 (6 bases). The CDR3 length is 17 residues. From germline, CDR1 is SGHRS and CDR2 YFSETQ. This CDR3 is CASSTGQSRSTKNIQNF. The CDR3 DNA is TGCGCCAGCAGCACCGGACAGTCACGGTCTACCAAAAACATTCAGAACTTC. Looking up the rest from reference TRBV5-1 and TRBJ2-4 gives the full variable domain: KAGVTQTPRYLIKTRGQQVTLSCSPISGHRSVSWYQQTPGQGLQFLFEYFSETQRNKGNFPGRFSGRQFSNSRSEMNVSTLELGDSALYLCASSTGQSRSTKNIQNFGAGTRLSVL.

This clonotype was seen ten or more times. This rearrangement joins TRBV3-1 to TRBJ2-5, with D unresolved. CDR1 is LGHDT, CDR2 YNNKEL, per germline (reference sequence). The CDR3 sequence is 16 residues long. V was cut by 1 base and J by 1 base, with 13 bases left in between. The CDR3 nucleotides are TGTGCCAGCAGCCAAGTTTTGCAGGCTCGCCAAGAGACCCAGTACTTC. Amino acid sequence: CASSQVLQARQETQYF.

There are many counts of this clonotype. The junction departs from germline at one end; a sequencing error may be responsible. This chain joins TRBV7-2 and TRBJ2-2; the D call may be TRBD1 or TRBD2 (5 bases each). CDR3 length equals 14 residues. The germline V gene encodes CDR1 SGHTA and CDR2 FQGNSA. The CDR3 DNA is TGCGCCAGCAGCTTGGTTGGGGGTACCGGGGAGCTGTTTTTT. Amino acids: CASSLVGGTGELFF.

This clonotype was seen a few times. The chain uses TRBV10-3 and TRBJ1-3; D is undetermined. With 7 bases removed from V and 0 bases from J, the gap between germline ends came to 13 bases. CDR3 length: 15 residues. Germline CDR1 and CDR2: ENHRY and SYGVKD. The CDR3 loop reads CAINGDPSSGNTIYF. In nucleotides, the CDR3 is TGTGCCATCAATGGGGATCCGAGCTCTGGAAACACCATATATTTT.

The chain is built from TRBV29-1 and TRBJ2-5, with a tentative D call TRBD1 (6 bases). The V gene lost 1 base and the J gene lost 1 base, with 13 bases spanning the gap. CDR1 is SQVTM and CDR2 is ANQGSEA in the germline V gene. The CDR3 is made up of 15 amino acids. The CDR3 coding sequence is TGCAGCGTTGAAGGGAACAGGGAGCCCCAAGAGACCCAGTACTTC. Translation gives CSVEGNREPQETQYF.

CDR3 protein: CASSQDFSPEQFF. The CDR3, as DNA: TGCGCCAGCAGCCAAGATTTTTCCCCTGAGCAGTTCTTC. The chain couples TRBV4-3 to TRBJ2-1; D is uncertain. This CDR3 is built from 13 residues. Trimming took off 0 bases at V and 9 bases at J, with 9 bases between the two ends. Germline assignment: CDR1 LGHNA and CDR2 YSLEER.

J is TRBJ2-1 and V is TRBV11-2, with 10 bases that match TRBD2. The junction had 8 bases not matched to a gene; V was cut back by 0 bases and J by 9 bases. From germline, CDR1 is SGHAT and CDR2 FQNNGV. The CDR3 is made up of 16 amino acids. CDR3 sequence (DNA): TGTGCCAGCAGCTTAGATCGGCTAGCGGGAGAAACTGAGCAGTTCTTC. Translated, it gives CASSLDRLAGETEQFF.

This clonotype was counted many times. The CDR3, as DNA: TGCAGCGTTGAAGTCGCAGGGCTCCCTAACTATGGCTACACCTTC. It yields the protein CSVEVAGLPNYGYTF. V and J are TRBV29-1 and TRBJ1-2; tentative D call: TRBD1 (5 bases). Germline CDR1 and CDR2: SQVTM and ANQGSEA. The CDR3 spans 15 residues. Deletions cut 1 base from V and 0 bases from J, with 12 bases between.

This clonotype was seen at least ten times. The chain recombines TRBV7-2 with TRBJ2-7; 10 positions agree with TRBD2. V lost 2 bases, J lost 12 bases, and 10 bases stayed unmatched. The CDR3 has 14 amino acids. Germline CDR1 and CDR2: SGHTA and FQGNSA. Written as DNA, the CDR3 is TGTGCCAGCAGCTTAACGGCCACTAGCGGGAAAGTGTACTTC. This encodes CASSLTATSGKVYF.

This clonotype was seen a few times. The chain joins TRBV2 to TRBJ1-4; maybe TRBD1 (6 bases). Germline CDR1 is SNHLY and CDR2 is FYNNEI. V gave up 3 bases and J gave up 10 bases, with 18 bases separating them. The CDR3 runs to 15 residues. The chain's CDR3 is CASSEDITKGGKLFF. For the CDR3, the DNA is TGTGCCAGCAGTGAGGATATAACCAAGGGGGGAAAACTGTTTTTT.

Only a few counts were recorded for this clonotype. The rearrangement uses TRBV6-1 and TRBJ2-1; tentatively, D is TRBD1 (6 bases). Germline V CDR1 and CDR2: MNHNS, SASEGT. V was trimmed by 2 bases and J by 8 bases, leaving 13 bases between them. This CDR3 spans 14 amino acids. The CDR3 region has the DNA TGTGCCAGCAGTGAAAACAGACAGGTCGATGAGCAGTTCTTC. Residues: CASSENRQVDEQFF.

This clonotype occurred a few times. The CDR3 is CASSLDGRKETQYF. As DNA, the CDR3 is TGTGCCAGCAGTTTGGACGGGAGAAAGGAGACCCAGTACTTC. The chain carries TRBV12-3 or TRBV12-4 and TRBJ2-5; D is possibly TRBD2 (6 bases). This CDR3 is 14 amino acids long. Trimming took 3 bases from V and 5 from J, leaving 13 bases between them.

The table lists this clonotype with a few counts. This chain links TRBV6-1 with TRBJ1-4; TRBD1 agrees at 7 bases. Germline CDR1 MNHNS, CDR2 SASEGT. The V segment lost 6 bases and the J segment 5 bases; nucleotides outside the gene matches: 6. The CDR3 is 14 residues long. Here the CDR3 DNA reads TGTGCCAGCAGGGGCCGACAGGGAAATGAAAAACTGTTTTTT. Amino acid sequence: CASRGRQGNEKLFF.

The genes are TRBV6-5 and TRBJ1-2; D is uncertain. The CDR3 has 16 amino acids. Germline-derived CDR1 and CDR2 are MNHEY and SVGAGI. V dropped 0 bases and J dropped 0 bases, with 11 bases sitting between them. CDR3 sequence (DNA): TGTGCCAGCAGTTACTCAGGAGGGAATTCTAACTATGGCTACACCTTC. Translating it yields CASSYSGGNSNYGYTF.